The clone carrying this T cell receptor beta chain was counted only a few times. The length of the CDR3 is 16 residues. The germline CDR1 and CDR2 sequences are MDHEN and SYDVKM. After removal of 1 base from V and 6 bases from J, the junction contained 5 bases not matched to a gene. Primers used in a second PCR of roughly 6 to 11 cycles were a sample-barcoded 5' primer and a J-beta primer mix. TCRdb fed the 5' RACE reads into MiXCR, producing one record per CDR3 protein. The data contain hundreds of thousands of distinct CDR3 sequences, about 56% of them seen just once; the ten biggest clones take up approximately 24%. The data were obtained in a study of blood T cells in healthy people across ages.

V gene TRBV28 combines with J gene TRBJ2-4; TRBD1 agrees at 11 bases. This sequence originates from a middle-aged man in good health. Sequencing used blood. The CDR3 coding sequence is TGTGCCAGCAGTTTATCACCCGGGACAGGGGGAAACATTCAGTACTTC. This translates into CASSLSPGTGGNIQYF.